Shown below are 10 T cell receptor beta chains from a single sample sequenced in a study of technical replicates of blood from a handful of donors. Only in-frame clones appear in the TCRdb table, and some are missing; sequencing was by immunoSEQ multiplex PCR. The repertoire includes tens of thousands of clones, around 94% of them detected once, and 0.25% sits in the top ten. The source material was T cells isolated from PBMCs. These receptors originate from a human donor in good health.

For the CDR3, the DNA is TGTGCCAGCAGCTGGGACAGGGCGTGGGCTTTCTTT. Protein: CASSWDRAWAFF. The V and J genes are TRBV2 and TRBJ1-1; TRBD1 matches 9 bases. The V gene's germline CDR1 is SNHLY and CDR2 FYNNEI. The CDR3 has 12 amino acids. After removal of 6 bases from V and 11 bases from J, the junction contained 7 bases not matched to a gene.

CDR3 coding DNA: TGCGCCAGCAGTAACGGACAGGGGAGTCATGGCTACACCTTC. Residues: CASSNGQGSHGYTF. The chain employs TRBV10-1 and TRBJ1-2; 9 bases line up with TRBD1. In germline, CDR1 is WNHNN, CDR2 SYGVQD (reference sequence). The CDR3 sequence is 14 residues long. V was pared by 5 bases and J by 6 bases, with 7 bases of the junction left unmatched.

The J gene is TRBJ1-5, the V gene TRBV25-1; the D is unclear. Trimming stripped 1 base from V and 3 bases from J, with 10 bases between. The CDR3 runs to 15 residues. Per germline, CDR1 MGHDK and CDR2 SYGVNS. The CDR3 loop is CASSESTAYNQPQHF. CDR3 bases: TGTGCCAGCAGTGAATCAACAGCCTACAATCAGCCCCAGCATTTT.

V usage is TRBV5-1 and J usage is TRBJ1-3; tentative D call: TRBD1 (6 bases). Trimming pared 0 bases from V and 0 bases from J, leaving 13 bases between. Looked up from germline, CDR1 is SGHRS and CDR2 is YFSETQ. CDR3 length: 17 residues. The CDR3 nucleotides read TGCGCCAGCAGCTTGGTTTTGACAGGAACCTCTGGAAACACCATATATTTT. It yields the protein CASSLVLTGTSGNTIYF.

The chain recombines TRBV30 with TRBJ2-7; TRBD2 matches at 9 bases. Germline trimming cut 0 bases from V and 5 bases from J; bases unmatched to any gene: 5. The CDR3 loop spans 14 amino acids. Germline CDR1 GTSNPN, CDR2 SVGIG (reference sequence). The CDR3 region is CAWSVLAGPHEQYF. The CDR3 region has the DNA TGTGCCTGGAGTGTACTAGCGGGCCCCCACGAGCAGTACTTC.

In this sample, this clone turned up once. The chain carries TRBV4-2 and TRBJ1-2, with D uncertain. V was pared by 8 bases and J by 12 bases, with 16 bases between. In germline, CDR1 is LGHNA, CDR2 YNFKEQ. There are 11 residues in the CDR3. The CDR3 bases are TGTGCCAGCGGTGACACTCTTGACCACACCTTC. Encoded protein: CASGDTLDHTF.

J is TRBJ1-2 and V is TRBV6-6; D is unclear. Germline lookup yields CDR1 MNHNY and CDR2 SVGAGI (reference sequence). Trimming cost V 3 bases and J 0 bases, with 5 bases left between them. This CDR3 has 13 amino acids. The CDR3 DNA is TGTGCCAGCAGTTATTCAGCTAACTATGGCTACACCTTC. Translated, it gives CASSYSANYGYTF.

The CDR3 nucleotides are TGTGCCAGCAGCCCCCAGTGGGTATCGGGGAGTGAGCAGTTCTTC. As protein: CASSPQWVSGSEQFF. The V and J genes are TRBV7-9 and TRBJ2-1, with D possibly TRBD2 on 5 matching bases. V was clipped by 5 bases and J by 9 bases, with 20 bases between them. The CDR3 loop spans 15 amino acids. Germline V gives CDR1 SEHNR, CDR2 FQNEAQ (reference sequence).

This chain joins TRBV27 and TRBJ1-2; D might be TRBD1 (5 bases). The germline V and J ends were trimmed by 0 bases and 8 bases, with 16 bases remaining between them. Per the germline V gene, CDR1 is MNHEY and CDR2 is SMNVEV (reference sequence). This CDR3 is built from 15 residues. CDR3 bases: TGTGCCAGCAGTTTATCCCCGACGGGGGGTAACGGCTACACCTTC. It is translated as CASSLSPTGGNGYTF.

This clone was seen only once. This rearrangement joins TRBV25-1 to TRBJ1-2; tentative D call: TRBD1 (6 bases). The CDR3 spans 13 residues. The V gene's germline CDR1 is MGHDK and CDR2 SYGVNS. V shed 4 bases and J shed 8 bases, with 14 bases lying between them. The CDR3 DNA sequence: TGTGCCAGCAGTGCCCAGGGGATCGGCGGCTACACCTTC. Translation gives CASSAQGIGGYTF.